The 30 T cell receptor beta chains below come from one sample, sequenced in a study of OX40 agonist ivuxolimab in advanced cancers. Clones were read by immunoSEQ multiplex PCR, and TCRdb kept only the in-frame ones, dropping some. The sample lists 55,000 to 70,000 clones, 80% to 90% seen once, with about 1% in the top ten. The sample here was CD4+ or CD8+ T cells sorted from blood, taken in a trial of the OX40 agonist ivuxolimab. The receptors shown here come from an adult with an advanced solid tumor such as melanoma, head and neck, liver or kidney cancer.

The chain has TRBV7-9 and TRBJ2-1; 8 bases are a match to TRBD2. From germline, CDR1 is SEHNR and CDR2 FQNEAQ (reference sequence). The trim removed 5 bases at V and 6 bases at J, leaving 6 bases unmatched. CDR3 size: 14 residues. This CDR3 reads CASSLGTSPNEQFF. CDR3 coding DNA: TGTGCCAGCAGCCTCGGGACTAGTCCCAATGAGCAGTTCTTC.

CDR3 DNA: TGTGCCAGCAGCCCAGGGGGGACTAGCTACGAGCAGTACTTC. It is translated as CASSPGGTSYEQYF. The gene calls are TRBV6-1 and TRBJ2-7; D is possibly TRBD2 (8 bases). In germline, CDR1 is MNHNS, CDR2 SASEGT. The CDR3 length is 14 residues. V shed 6 bases and J shed 3 bases, with 15 bases lying between them.

J is TRBJ2-1 and V is TRBV19; TRBD2 matches 12 bases. Germline CDR1 reads LNHDA; CDR2 reads SQIVND (reference sequence). The length of the CDR3 is 15 residues. J gave up 8 bases and V 3 bases, and 5 bases lay outside the gene matches. This CDR3 reads CASSIGLAGRYEQFF. As DNA, the CDR3 is TGTGCCAGTAGTATCGGACTAGCGGGGAGATATGAGCAGTTCTTC.

The chain employs TRBV7-9 and TRBJ1-5; D remains unclear. The CDR3 is 12 amino acids. Trimming took 8 bases from V and 0 from J, leaving 5 bases between them. Germline CDR1 reads SEHNR; CDR2 reads FQNEAQ (reference sequence). CDR3 sequence (DNA): TGTGCCAGCGGGGATAGCAATCAGCCCCAGCATTTT. Its protein is CASGDSNQPQHF.

This clone was seen just once. The chain links TRBV6-1 to TRBJ1-2, with D hard to call. Germline CDR1 reads MNHNS; CDR2 reads SASEGT. The CDR3 sequence is 13 residues long. The V gene lost 5 bases and the J gene lost 2 bases, with 9 bases spanning the gap. CDR3 sequence reads: CASSQPGNYGYTF. The CDR3 DNA reads TGTGCCAGCAGTCAGCCAGGCAACTATGGCTACACCTTC.

CDR3 nucleotides: TGTGCCAGTAGCAACAAGCGCGGGGAGGGGGAAAAACTGTTTTTT. It yields the protein CASSNKRGEGEKLFF. The J gene is TRBJ1-4, the V gene TRBV19, with a weak D call TRBD1 (5 bases). V dropped 6 bases and J dropped 8 bases, with 19 bases sitting between them. The CDR3 loop spans 15 amino acids. CDR1 is LNHDA, CDR2 SQIVND, per germline (reference sequence).

The gene calls are TRBV10-2 and TRBJ2-5; D tentatively reads TRBD1 or TRBD2 (5 bases each). Germline values: CDR1 WSHSY, CDR2 SAAADI. The CDR3 has 14 amino acids. The germline V and J ends were trimmed by 0 bases and 5 bases, with 10 bases remaining between them. The CDR3 region is CASSESGVWETQYF. Written as DNA, the CDR3 is TGCGCCAGCAGTGAGTCGGGGGTCTGGGAGACCCAGTACTTC.

The chain uses TRBV18 and TRBJ2-7; 10 nucleotides line up with TRBD2. CDR1 and CDR2 from the germline V gene are KGHSH and LQKENI. With V trimmed by 2 bases and J by 2 bases, 3 bases remained unmatched. The CDR3 contains 15 residues. In nucleotides, the CDR3 is TGTGCCAGCTCACCAGGACTAGCGGATACCTACGAGCAGTACTTC. This gives the protein CASSPGLADTYEQYF. Using reference TRBV18 and TRBJ2-7 for the parts outside the CDR3, the full variable domain is NAGVMQNPRHLVRRRGQEARLRCSPMKGHSHVYWYRQLPEEGLKFMVYLQKENIIDESGMPKERFSAEFPKEGPSILRIQQVVRGDSAAYFCASSPGLADTYEQYFGPGTRLTVT.

The chain carries TRBV19 and TRBJ1-4; D gene ambiguous. The V end lost 3 bases, the J end lost 8 bases, and 19 bases lay between the germline ends. The CDR3 runs 16 residues. Per the germline V gene, CDR1 is LNHDA and CDR2 is SQIVND (reference sequence). The CDR3: CASSISEGRVHEKLFF. The CDR3, as DNA: TGTGCCAGTAGTATCTCTGAAGGAAGGGTACACGAAAAACTGTTTTTT.

The CDR3 bases are TGTGCCAGCAGCGTAGGACAGGGGAACTACGAGCAGTACTTC. Translated, it gives CASSVGQGNYEQYF. The chain recombines TRBV9 with TRBJ2-7; TRBD1 agrees at 8 bases. There are 14 residues in the CDR3. V dropped 0 bases and J dropped 3; count of bases not matched to a gene: 2. Germline CDR1 reads SGDLS; CDR2 reads YYNGEE. The full variable domain, in which reference TRBV9 and TRBJ2-7 provide the parts outside the CDR3, is DSGVTQTPKHLITATGQRVTLRCSPRSGDLSVYWYQQSLDQGLQFLIQYYNGEERAKGNILERFSAQQFPDLHSELNLSSLELGDSALYFCASSVGQGNYEQYFGPGTRLTVT.

V is TRBV27 and J is TRBJ2-1, with 7 nucleotides matching TRBD1. V lost 0 bases and J lost 4; bases outside the gene matches: 6. The CDR3 runs to 16 residues. Germline CDR1 is MNHEY and CDR2 is SMNVEV (reference sequence). CDR3 region: CASSLSTGQLYNEQFF. The CDR3, as DNA: TGTGCCAGCAGTTTATCGACGGGACAGCTTTACAATGAGCAGTTCTTC.

The rearrangement uses TRBV6-5 and TRBJ1-5; 9 positions agree with TRBD1. This CDR3 has 15 amino acids. Germline V gene data show CDR1 as MNHEY and CDR2 as SVGAGI. The trim removed 6 bases at V and 6 bases at J, leaving 9 bases unmatched. The CDR3 DNA reads as TGTGCCAGCAGAGCCGGGACAGGGAGGCGTCAGCCCCAGCATTTT. This sequence encodes CASRAGTGRRQPQHF.

This chain uses TRBV18 with TRBJ1-2; TRBD1 agrees at 11 bases. CDR3 length: 17 residues. Germline V CDR1 and CDR2: KGHSH, LQKENI. V gave up 6 bases and J gave up 4 bases; unmatched junction bases: 13. The CDR3 loop is CASSPGTGGAWGYGYTF. CDR3 sequence (DNA): TGTGCCAGCTCCCCCGGGACAGGGGGAGCTTGGGGCTATGGCTACACCTTC.

This clone is labeled medium-sized. The rearrangement joins TRBV4-2 to TRBJ1-4; the D gene is possibly TRBD1 (6 bases). The CDR3 runs to 15 residues. V was shortened by 4 bases and J by 8 bases, with 17 bases between the two germline ends. The germline CDR1 and CDR2 sequences are LGHNA and YNFKEQ. The CDR3 region has the DNA TGTGCCAGCAGCCCGGCGGGGGGACAAGCAGAAAAACTGTTTTTT. Protein sequence: CASSPAGGQAEKLFF.

V and J are TRBV18 and TRBJ2-7; D may be TRBD2 (5 bases). The ends were cut back, 2 bases at V and 2 bases at J, with 10 bases in the middle. The CDR3 has 14 amino acids. The germline CDR1 and CDR2 sequences are KGHSH and LQKENI. CDR3 nucleotide sequence: TGTGCCAGCTCACCATCGGCGGGCACCTACGAGCAGTACTTC. Its translation: CASSPSAGTYEQYF. Full variable domain (rest looked up from reference TRBV18 and TRBJ2-7): NAGVMQNPRHLVRRRGQEARLRCSPMKGHSHVYWYRQLPEEGLKFMVYLQKENIIDESGMPKERFSAEFPKEGPSILRIQQVVRGDSAAYFCASSPSAGTYEQYFGPGTRLTVT.

This chain links TRBV11-2 with TRBJ2-5; the match to TRBD1 covers 10 bases. The germline CDR1 and CDR2 sequences are SGHAT and FQNNGV. The CDR3 is made up of 18 amino acids. With V trimmed by 1 base and J by 3 bases, 11 bases remained unmatched. DNA for the CDR3: TGTGCCAGCAGCTTAGGGGAGGCGGGACAGGGGCCGAAAGAGACCCAGTACTTC. Amino acid sequence: CASSLGEAGQGPKETQYF. The complete variable domain, with remaining parts taken from reference TRBV11-2 and TRBJ2-5, reads EAGVAQSPRYKIIEKRQSVAFWCNPISGHATLYWYQQILGQGPKLLIQFQNNGVVDDSQLPKDRFSAERLKGVDSTLKIQPAKLEDSAVYLCASSLGEAGQGPKETQYFGPGTRLLVL.

The chain joins TRBV5-1 to TRBJ2-2; D possibly uses TRBD1 or TRBD2 (5 bases each). Between the trimmed V and J ends, which lost 3 bases and 1 base, there was a span of 10 bases. Germline V gene sequence: CDR1 SGHRS, CDR2 YFSETQ. This CDR3 is 15 amino acids long. The CDR3: CASSSRDGNTGELFF. Written as DNA, the CDR3 is TGCGCCAGCAGCTCCCGGGACGGGAACACCGGGGAGCTGTTTTTT.

The rearrangement uses TRBV6-6 and TRBJ2-1, with 8 nucleotides matching TRBD2. CDR3 length: 14 residues. Per germline, CDR1 MNHNY and CDR2 SVGAGI (reference sequence). J lost 2 bases, V lost 6 bases, and 3 bases had no gene match. The CDR3 loop reads CASSPGLAYNEQFF. CDR3 sequence (DNA): TGTGCCAGCAGCCCGGGACTAGCCTACAATGAGCAGTTCTTC.

The chain couples TRBV5-1 to TRBJ2-5; D is possibly TRBD1 or TRBD2 (5 bases each). Germline V CDR1 and CDR2: SGHRS, YFSETQ. This CDR3 has 15 amino acids. V lost 0 bases, J lost 1 base, and 10 bases lay in between. The CDR3 nucleotides read TGCGCCAGCAGCTTGGGAGGGGACGGCCAAGAGACCCAGTACTTC. It specifies CASSLGGDGQETQYF.

V is TRBV4-1 and J is TRBJ1-2; D is unclear. The ends were cut back, 4 bases at V and 8 bases at J, with 20 bases in the middle. The CDR3 is 15 residues long. Germline CDR1 MGHRA, CDR2 YSYEKL. The CDR3 is CASSLGGIGSLGYTF. The CDR3, as DNA: TGCGCCAGCAGCCTCGGCGGGATAGGGTCATTGGGCTACACCTTC.

The chain joins TRBV10-3 to TRBJ2-2, with D possibly being TRBD2 (7 bases). The CDR3 is 17 amino acids. V lost 10 bases, J lost 2 bases, and 23 bases lay in between. Germline V lookup: CDR1 ENHRY, CDR2 SYGVKD. This CDR3 reads CATTFRGGTQNTGELFF. In DNA form, the CDR3 reads TGTGCCACAACTTTTAGGGGGGGGACGCAAAACACCGGGGAGCTGTTTTTT.

The V gene is TRBV5-1, the J gene TRBJ2-1, with 9 bases aligning to TRBD1. The CDR3 totals 16 residues. V gave up 0 bases and J gave up 5 bases; unmatched junction bases: 6. CDR1 and CDR2 from the germline V gene are SGHRS and YFSETQ. The CDR3 loop is CASSLGTGQGNNEQFF. CDR3 nucleotides: TGCGCCAGCAGCTTGGGGACGGGACAGGGAAACAATGAGCAGTTCTTC.

J is TRBJ2-3 and V is TRBV20-1; D is unresolved. Germline V lookup: CDR1 DFQATT, CDR2 SNEGSKA (reference sequence). The CDR3 runs 11 residues. V lost 2 bases and J 4 bases, leaving 4 bases between the germline ends. The CDR3 reads CSARRADTQYF. The CDR3 nucleotides are TGCAGTGCTAGACGCGCAGATACGCAGTATTTT.

The chain joins TRBV5-1 to TRBJ2-1; 9 bases match TRBD1. Losses at the gene ends were 2 bases for V and 6 bases for J; bases not matched to a gene: 15. The CDR3 runs 18 residues. The V gene's germline CDR1 is SGHRS and CDR2 YFSETQ. The CDR3 DNA reads TGCGCCAGCAGCTTAGAAGAGGGGTTCCGGGACAGGGTCAATGAGCAGTTCTTC. Encoded protein: CASSLEEGFRDRVNEQFF.

The chain couples TRBV7-2 to TRBJ2-7; 9 bases line up with TRBD1. Trimming took 1 base from V and 3 from J; bases not matched to a gene: 4. The CDR3 runs 15 residues. Germline loops: CDR1 SGHTA, CDR2 FQGNSA. As DNA, the CDR3 is TGTGCCAGCAGCTTAGGGCAGGGACAGGGCTACGAGCAGTACTTC. As protein: CASSLGQGQGYEQYF.

The J gene is TRBJ2-6, the V gene TRBV27; D is ambiguous. Germline loops: CDR1 MNHEY, CDR2 SMNVEV (reference sequence). With 8 bases removed from V and 1 base from J, the gap between germline ends came to 3 bases. This CDR3 has 12 residues. The CDR3 is CASGSGANVLTF. CDR3 bases: TGTGCCAGCGGATCTGGGGCCAACGTCCTGACTTTC.

The rearrangement links TRBV11-2 to TRBJ2-3; 7 nucleotides agree with TRBD1. With 5 bases clipped from V and 5 bases from J, the junction kept 10 bases outside the gene matches. Per germline, CDR1 SGHAT and CDR2 FQNNGV. The CDR3 has 15 residues. Written as DNA, the CDR3 is TGTGCCAGCAGCCAGCGACAGGGCCGCGTAGATACGCAGTATTTT. It yields the protein CASSQRQGRVDTQYF.

This clone occurred a few times. This sequence joins TRBV5-1 and TRBJ1-2; maybe TRBD1 (5 bases). CDR3 length: 17 residues. The V and J ends lost 1 base and 3 bases respectively, with 19 bases between them. Per the germline V gene, CDR1 is SGHRS and CDR2 is YFSETQ. This CDR3 reads CASSLRSGGGRHYGYTF. For the CDR3, the DNA is TGCGCCAGCAGCTTGAGATCAGGTGGGGGGAGACACTATGGCTACACCTTC.

This clone was observed many times. The chain uses TRBV4-1 and TRBJ2-3, with D possibly TRBD2 on 6 matching bases. Per the germline V gene, CDR1 is MGHRA and CDR2 is YSYEKL. Between the trimmed V and J ends, which lost 3 bases and 0 bases, there was a span of 16 bases. The length of the CDR3 is 17 residues. The CDR3 DNA reads as TGCGCCAGCAGCCAGAACCCTGCGGGGCCTAGCACAGATACGCAGTATTTT. It translates to CASSQNPAGPSTDTQYF.

This clone was recorded once. V gene TRBV10-1 combines with J gene TRBJ2-1; TRBD2 matches 10 bases. Trimming took 6 bases from V and 4 from J; bases not matched to a gene: 6. Germline V gene sequence: CDR1 WNHNN, CDR2 SYGVQD (reference sequence). This CDR3 has 15 amino acids. CDR3 DNA sequence: TGCGCCAGCAGCCTACTAGCGGGAATTTACAATGAGCAGTTCTTC. Its translation: CASSLLAGIYNEQFF.